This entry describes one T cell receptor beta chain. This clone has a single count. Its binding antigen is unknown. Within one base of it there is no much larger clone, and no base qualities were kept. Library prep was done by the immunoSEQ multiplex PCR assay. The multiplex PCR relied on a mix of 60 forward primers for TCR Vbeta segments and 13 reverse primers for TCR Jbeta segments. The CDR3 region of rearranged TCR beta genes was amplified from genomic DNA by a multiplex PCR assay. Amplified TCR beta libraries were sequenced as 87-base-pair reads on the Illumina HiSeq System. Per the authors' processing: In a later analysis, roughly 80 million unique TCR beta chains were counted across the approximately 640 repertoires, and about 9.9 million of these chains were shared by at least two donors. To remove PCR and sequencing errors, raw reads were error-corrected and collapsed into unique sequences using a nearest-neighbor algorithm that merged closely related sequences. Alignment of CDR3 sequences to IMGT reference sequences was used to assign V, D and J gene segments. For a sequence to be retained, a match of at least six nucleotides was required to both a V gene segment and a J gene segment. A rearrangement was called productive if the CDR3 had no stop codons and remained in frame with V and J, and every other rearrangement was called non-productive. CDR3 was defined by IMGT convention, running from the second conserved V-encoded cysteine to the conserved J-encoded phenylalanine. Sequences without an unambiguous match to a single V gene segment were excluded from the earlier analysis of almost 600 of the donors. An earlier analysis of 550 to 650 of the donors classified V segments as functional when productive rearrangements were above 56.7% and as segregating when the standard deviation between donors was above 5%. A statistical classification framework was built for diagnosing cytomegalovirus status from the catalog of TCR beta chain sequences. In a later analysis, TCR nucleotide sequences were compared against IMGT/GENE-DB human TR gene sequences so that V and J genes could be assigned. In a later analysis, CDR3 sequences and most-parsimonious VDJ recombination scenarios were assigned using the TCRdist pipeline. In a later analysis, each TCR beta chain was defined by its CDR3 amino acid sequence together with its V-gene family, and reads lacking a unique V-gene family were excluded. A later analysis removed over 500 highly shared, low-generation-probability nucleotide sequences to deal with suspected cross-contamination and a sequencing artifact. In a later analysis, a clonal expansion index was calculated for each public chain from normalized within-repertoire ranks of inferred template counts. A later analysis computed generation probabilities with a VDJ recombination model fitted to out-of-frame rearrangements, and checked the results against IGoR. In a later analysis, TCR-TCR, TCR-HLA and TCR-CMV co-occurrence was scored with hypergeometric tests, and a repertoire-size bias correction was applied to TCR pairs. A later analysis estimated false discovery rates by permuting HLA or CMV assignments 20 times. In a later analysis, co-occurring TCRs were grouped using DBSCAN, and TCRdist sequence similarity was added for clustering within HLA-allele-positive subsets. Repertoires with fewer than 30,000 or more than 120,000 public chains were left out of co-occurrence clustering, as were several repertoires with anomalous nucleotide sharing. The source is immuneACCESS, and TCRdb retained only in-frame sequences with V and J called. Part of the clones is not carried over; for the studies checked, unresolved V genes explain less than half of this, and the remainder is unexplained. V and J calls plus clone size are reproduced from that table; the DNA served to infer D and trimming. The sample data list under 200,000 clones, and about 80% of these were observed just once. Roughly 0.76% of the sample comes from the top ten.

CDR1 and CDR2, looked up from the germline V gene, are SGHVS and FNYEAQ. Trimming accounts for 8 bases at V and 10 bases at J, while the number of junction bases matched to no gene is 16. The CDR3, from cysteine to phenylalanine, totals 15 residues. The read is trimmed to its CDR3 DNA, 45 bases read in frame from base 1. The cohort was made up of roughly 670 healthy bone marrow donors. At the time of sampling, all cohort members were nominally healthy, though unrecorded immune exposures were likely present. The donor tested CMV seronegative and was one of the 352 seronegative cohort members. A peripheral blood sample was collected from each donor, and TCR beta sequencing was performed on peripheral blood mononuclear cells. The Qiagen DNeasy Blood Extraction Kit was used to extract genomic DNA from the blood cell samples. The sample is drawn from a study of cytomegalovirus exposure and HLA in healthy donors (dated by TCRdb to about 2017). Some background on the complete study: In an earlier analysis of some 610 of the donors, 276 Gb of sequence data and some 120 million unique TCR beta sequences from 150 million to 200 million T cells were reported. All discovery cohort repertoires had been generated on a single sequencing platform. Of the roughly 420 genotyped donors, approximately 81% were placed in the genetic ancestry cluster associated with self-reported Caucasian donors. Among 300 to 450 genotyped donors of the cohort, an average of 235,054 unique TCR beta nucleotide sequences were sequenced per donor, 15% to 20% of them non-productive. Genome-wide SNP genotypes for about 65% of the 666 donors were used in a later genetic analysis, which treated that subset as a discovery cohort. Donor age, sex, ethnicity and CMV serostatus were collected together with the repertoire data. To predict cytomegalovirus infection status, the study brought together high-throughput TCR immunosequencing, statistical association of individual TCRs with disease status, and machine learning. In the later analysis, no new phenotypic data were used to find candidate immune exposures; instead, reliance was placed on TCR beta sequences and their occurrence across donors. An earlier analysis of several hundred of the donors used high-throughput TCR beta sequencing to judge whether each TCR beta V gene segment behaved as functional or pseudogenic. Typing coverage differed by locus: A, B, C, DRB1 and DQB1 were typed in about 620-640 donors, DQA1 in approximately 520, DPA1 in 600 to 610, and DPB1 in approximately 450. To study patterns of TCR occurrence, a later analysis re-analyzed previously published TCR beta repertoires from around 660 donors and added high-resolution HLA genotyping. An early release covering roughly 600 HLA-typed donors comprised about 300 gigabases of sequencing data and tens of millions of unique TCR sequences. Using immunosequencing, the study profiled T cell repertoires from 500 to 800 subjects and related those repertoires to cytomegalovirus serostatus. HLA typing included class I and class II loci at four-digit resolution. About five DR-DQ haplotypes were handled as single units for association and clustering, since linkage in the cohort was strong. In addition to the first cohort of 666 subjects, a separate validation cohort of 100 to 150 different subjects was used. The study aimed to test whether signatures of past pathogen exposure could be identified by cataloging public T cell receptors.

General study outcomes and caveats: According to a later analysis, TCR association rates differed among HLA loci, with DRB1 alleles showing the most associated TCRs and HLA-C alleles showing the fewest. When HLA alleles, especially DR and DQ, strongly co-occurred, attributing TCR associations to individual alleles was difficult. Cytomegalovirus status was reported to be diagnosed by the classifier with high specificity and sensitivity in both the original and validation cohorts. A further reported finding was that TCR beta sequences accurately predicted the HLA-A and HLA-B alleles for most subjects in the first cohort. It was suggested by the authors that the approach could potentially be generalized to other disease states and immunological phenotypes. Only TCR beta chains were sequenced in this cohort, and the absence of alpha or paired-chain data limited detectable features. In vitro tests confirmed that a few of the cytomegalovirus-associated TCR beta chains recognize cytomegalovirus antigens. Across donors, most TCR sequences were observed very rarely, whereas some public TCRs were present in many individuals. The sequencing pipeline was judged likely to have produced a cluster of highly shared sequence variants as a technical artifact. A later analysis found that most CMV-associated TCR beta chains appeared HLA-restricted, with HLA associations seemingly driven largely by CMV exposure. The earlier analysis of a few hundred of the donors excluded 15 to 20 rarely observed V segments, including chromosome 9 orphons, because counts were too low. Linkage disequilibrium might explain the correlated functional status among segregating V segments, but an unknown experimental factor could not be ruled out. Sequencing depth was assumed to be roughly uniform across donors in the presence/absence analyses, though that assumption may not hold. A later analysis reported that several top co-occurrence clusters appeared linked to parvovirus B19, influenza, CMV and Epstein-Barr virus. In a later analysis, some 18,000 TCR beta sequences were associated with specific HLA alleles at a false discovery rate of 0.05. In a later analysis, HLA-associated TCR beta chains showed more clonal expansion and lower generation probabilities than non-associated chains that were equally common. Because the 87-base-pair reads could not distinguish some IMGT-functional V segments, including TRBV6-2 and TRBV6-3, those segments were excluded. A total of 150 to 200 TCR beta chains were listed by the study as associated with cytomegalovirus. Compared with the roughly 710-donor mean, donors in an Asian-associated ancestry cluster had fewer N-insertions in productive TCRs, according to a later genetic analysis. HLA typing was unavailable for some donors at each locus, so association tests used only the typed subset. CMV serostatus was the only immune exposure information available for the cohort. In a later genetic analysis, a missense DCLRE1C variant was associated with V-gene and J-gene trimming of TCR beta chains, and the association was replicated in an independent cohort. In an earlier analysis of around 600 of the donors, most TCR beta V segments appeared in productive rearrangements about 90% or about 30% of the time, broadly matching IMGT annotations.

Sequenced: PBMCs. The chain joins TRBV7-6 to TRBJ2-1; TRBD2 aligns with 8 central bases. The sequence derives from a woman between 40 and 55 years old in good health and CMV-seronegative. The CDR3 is CASLMSPGGHGEQFF. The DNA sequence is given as TGTGCCAGCCTTATGAGTCCGGGAGGGCATGGGGAGCAGTTCTTC.